Following are 11 T cell receptor beta chains from one sample sequenced in a study of T cell responses to AZD1222 COVID-19 vaccine. Measured with immunoSEQ multiplex PCR; TCRdb has only the in-frame clones, and not every one. The sample consists of more than 110,000 clones, about nine tenths of them appearing once. Here the sequenced sample was peripheral blood, taken on day 0 of AZD1222 vaccination. The receptors here all came from an adult in good health.

The chain joins TRBV7-3 to TRBJ2-1; D is unresolved. The CDR3 extends over 15 amino acids. The germline V gene encodes CDR1 SGHTA and CDR2 FQGTGA. Trimming shortened V by 6 bases and J by 7 bases, and 19 bases separated the two germline ends. The CDR3 spells CASSSLGSDRNEQFF. The DNA for the CDR3 is TGTGCCAGCAGTTCCCTAGGATCGGATCGGAATGAGCAGTTCTTC.

The gene calls are TRBV29-1 and TRBJ2-3; D gene uncertain. The V gene lost 7 bases and the J gene lost 2 bases, with 7 bases spanning the gap. The CDR3 runs to 11 residues. Germline V CDR1 and CDR2: SQVTM, ANQGSEA. CDR3 region: CSARLTDTQYF. CDR3 sequence (DNA): TGCAGCGCCCGACTCACAGATACGCAGTATTTT.

This rearrangement joins TRBV27 to TRBJ1-4; 8 bases fit TRBD1. The CDR3 spans 14 residues. The V segment lost 4 bases and the J segment 8 bases; nucleotides outside the gene matches: 6. Germline CDR1 MNHEY, CDR2 SMNVEV (reference sequence). The CDR3 nucleotides are TGTGCCAGCAGTTCGGACAGGGCTTGGGAAAAACTGTTTTTT. Encoded protein: CASSSDRAWEKLFF.

The chain recombines TRBV19 with TRBJ1-2, with D possibly TRBD1 on 6 matching bases. The germline V gene has CDR1 LNHDA and CDR2 SQIVND (reference sequence). V lost 5 bases and J 4 bases, leaving 8 bases between the germline ends. The CDR3 contains 12 residues. The CDR3 DNA follows: TGTGCCAGTAGTTGGACAGCCTATGGCTACACCTTC. This sequence encodes CASSWTAYGYTF.

The chain has TRBV7-9 and TRBJ2-1; the match to TRBD2 covers 7 bases. This CDR3 comprises 14 residues. The V and J ends lost 5 bases and 9 bases, in that order; junction bases with no gene match: 10. Germline assignment: CDR1 SEHNR and CDR2 FQNEAQ (reference sequence). As DNA, the CDR3 is TGTGCCAGCAGCCGATGGACTAGAATTGGTGAGCAGTTCTTC. As protein: CASSRWTRIGEQFF. Supplemented by reference TRBV7-9 and TRBJ2-1, the full variable domain reads DTGVSQNPRHKITKRGQNVTFRCDPISEHNRLYWYRQTLGQGPEFLTYFQNEAQLEKSRLLSDRFSAERPKGSFSTLEIQRTEQGDSAMYLCASSRWTRIGEQFFGPGTRLTVL.

This chain joins TRBV7-9 and TRBJ2-1; TRBD1 aligns across 9 bases. CDR1 and CDR2 (germline): SEHNR, FQNEAQ (reference sequence). CDR3 length: 18 residues. The V segment lost 3 bases and the J segment 5 bases; nucleotides outside the gene matches: 14. CDR3 residues: CASSFRNPGTGNHNEQFF. CDR3 bases: TGTGCCAGCAGCTTTCGCAACCCCGGGACAGGGAACCACAATGAGCAGTTCTTC.

The V gene is TRBV19, the J gene TRBJ1-5, with 8 bases identical to TRBD1. Germline V gives CDR1 LNHDA, CDR2 SQIVND (reference sequence). J was trimmed by 2 bases and V by 6 bases; bases with no gene match: 6. CDR3 size: 15 residues. The CDR3 spells CASRERGQGNQPQHF. CDR3 sequence (DNA): TGTGCCAGTAGGGAAAGGGGACAGGGCAATCAGCCCCAGCATTTT.

The chain carries TRBV19 and TRBJ1-5; no clear D gene. Germline V gene data show CDR1 as LNHDA and CDR2 as SQIVND (reference sequence). The V and J ends lost 1 base and 7 bases respectively, with 5 bases between them. The CDR3 is 12 amino acids. CDR3 residues: CASSIGAQPQHF. The DNA for the CDR3 is TGTGCCAGTAGTATAGGGGCCCAGCCCCAGCATTTT.

The J gene is TRBJ2-3, the V gene TRBV9; 9 nucleotides match TRBD1. In germline, CDR1 is SGDLS, CDR2 YYNGEE. V shed 4 bases, J shed 5 bases, and the junction held 11 bases outside the gene matches. CDR3 length equals 16 residues. The CDR3 DNA is TGTGCCAGCAGCACTACCGGGACAGGGCCCGTAGATACGCAGTATTTT. This codes for CASSTTGTGPVDTQYF.

This chain uses TRBV30 with TRBJ1-2, with D unclear. Germline V gene lookup returns CDR1 GTSNPN and CDR2 SVGIG (reference sequence). Trimming removed 1 base at V and 2 bases at J, with 8 bases between. The CDR3 length is 13 residues. The CDR3 DNA sequence: TGTGCCTGGAGTGGGGGAGGGAACTATGGCTACACCTTC. Its translation: CAWSGGGNYGYTF.

V usage is TRBV13 and J usage is TRBJ1-4; D remains unclear. The CDR3 sequence is 15 residues long. Deletions cut 4 bases from V and 5 bases from J, with 14 bases between. The germline gives CDR1 PRHDT, CDR2 FYEKMQ (reference sequence). CDR3 residues: CASSSWATTNEKLFF. Written as DNA, the CDR3 is TGTGCCAGCAGCTCTTGGGCGACGACCAATGAAAAACTGTTTTTT. Combining the CDR3 with reference TRBV13 and TRBJ1-4 gives the whole variable domain AAGVIQSPRHLIKEKRETATLKCYPIPRHDTVYWYQQGPGQDPQFLISFYEKMQSDKGSIPDRFSAQQFSDYHSELNMSSLELGDSALYFCASSSWATTNEKLFFGSGTQLSVL.